These T cell receptor beta chains were read from a single sample in a study of cytomegalovirus exposure and HLA in healthy donors. The data were produced by immunoSEQ multiplex PCR, yet TCRdb's version contains in-frame clones alone and is incomplete. This sample has approximately 120,000 clones, with 75% to 80% found just once. Sample: PBMCs. All receptors derive from a woman aged 35 to 49 in good health and CMV-seropositive. Both conserved end residues are part of each CDR3. The size field is filled for only some rows; it gives once, few, many or a size class.

cdr3_length	v_call	clone_size	j_call	cdr3_aa
14	TRBV2	NA	TRBJ1-1	CASSLDRGHTEAFF
15	TRBV5-1	NA	TRBJ2-1	CASSLDRAGGNEQFF
16	TRBV9	few	TRBJ1-6	CASSAYRDRRDSPLHF
13	TRBV19	once	TRBJ2-1	CASGGAAYNEQFF
14	TRBV5-1	NA	TRBJ1-4	CASSLEPGVEKLFF
14	TRBV5-1	NA	TRBJ1-1	CASSLGQGQTEAFF
14	TRBV5-4	NA	TRBJ1-5	CASSKEPDSRPQHF
14	TRBV5-1	NA	TRBJ1-1	CASSVDRADTEAFF
14	TRBV30	NA	TRBJ2-7	CAVCPRDRAYEQYF
15	TRBV5-1	NA	TRBJ1-1	CASSLGTGGLSEAFF
13	TRBV5-6	NA	TRBJ2-3	CASTVLTSGAPIF
14	TRBV19	NA	TRBJ2-5	CASSYQGHGRTQYF
15	TRBV27	NA	TRBJ2-1	CASSLRRVGNNEQFF
17	TRBV7-9	NA	TRBJ1-5	CASSFGTGGLGNQPQHF
13	TRBV4-1	NA	TRBJ1-5	CASSPTGGRPQHF
13	TRBV6-1	few	TRBJ1-3	CASTLSAGNTIYF
21	TRBV27	NA	TRBJ1-2	CASRPLTITYSGTAVFWGYTF
17	TRBV4-2	once	TRBJ2-1	CASSQTLGQGGVNEQFF
12	TRBV29-1	NA	TRBJ1-2	CSARDSYYGYTF
14	TRBV7-9	NA	TRBJ1-4	CASSLGGYNEKLFF
15	TRBV11-2	NA	TRBJ2-1	CASSLGGQGYNEQFF
15	TRBV18	NA	TRBJ2-5	CASSSQLASQETQYF
14	TRBV6-1	NA	TRBJ2-7	CASRKTGGEHEQYF
13	TRBV30	NA	TRBJ1-1	CAWSGDRVTEAFF
15	TRBV2	few	TRBJ1-4	CASTREGSTNEKLFF
14	TRBV11-2	NA	TRBJ2-7	CASSAAAGGLEQYF
13	TRBV6-5	NA	TRBJ2-1	CASRALQGNEQFF
14	TRBV5-4	few	TRBJ1-1	CASSLAHTGTEAFF
14	TRBV19	NA	TRBJ2-2	CASSLQGSPGELFF
16	TRBV2	once	TRBJ2-3	CASGVGGAGRTDTQYF
16	TRBV9	NA	TRBJ2-5	CASSQQGRVRGETQYF
13	TRBV10-3	NA	TRBJ1-1	CATYSGSGTEAFF
15	TRBV19	NA	TRBJ2-1	CASSISGTVDGEQFF
14	TRBV7-9	NA	TRBJ2-7	CASTSSGATYEQYF
13	TRBV5-1	NA	TRBJ1-2	CASSRQGDYGYTF
16	TRBV7-2	NA	TRBJ2-3	CASSSVSGASTDTQYF
11	TRBV28	NA	TRBJ1-1	CASSFLFEAFF
13	TRBV27	NA	TRBJ1-2	CASSFGGNYGYTF
13	TRBV7-6	once	TRBJ1-5	CASSLSGDQPQHF
15	TRBV19	NA	TRBJ2-6	CASKLQGTGANVLTF
16	TRBV7-9	NA	TRBJ1-2	CASSLTGTGAHYGYTF
15	TRBV6-5	NA	TRBJ1-6	CASSYSGGVNSPLHF
12	TRBV10-3	once	TRBJ1-1	CAAKGTGERAFF
17	TRBV4-1	NA	TRBJ1-5	CASSQGTTQGAPQPQHF
13	TRBV30	NA	TRBJ2-1	CAWSPESYNEQFF
13	TRBV10-3	NA	TRBJ2-7	CAISEDRTYEQYF
14	TRBV7-2	NA	TRBJ1-1	CASSFRQVNTEAFF
14	TRBV30	many	TRBJ1-1	CAWSVLPEATEAFF
15	TRBV5-1	NA	TRBJ1-6	CASSLGTTGNSPLHF
17	TRBV19	NA	TRBJ1-2	CASSIESNPLGSYGYTF
15	TRBV6-5	NA	TRBJ1-2	CASSYEGGANYGYTF
17	TRBV7-9	NA	TRBJ2-6	CATHGQGKVAGANVLTF
16	TRBV5-1	NA	TRBJ2-4	CASSLRTSGGKNIQYF
12	TRBV29-1	NA	TRBJ2-5	CSVAKDQETQYF
13	TRBV2	NA	TRBJ1-6	CASRDYPEGTLHF
14	TRBV6-5	NA	TRBJ1-2	CASSYSRGLGGYTF
16	TRBV4-1	NA	TRBJ1-5	CASSQLDRADNQPQHF
16	TRBV9	NA	TRBJ1-1	CASSPTGGEMNTEAFF
15	TRBV5-1	NA	TRBJ2-3	CASSFYNRGADTQYF
12	TRBV7-3	NA	TRBJ1-6	CASSSGNSPLHF